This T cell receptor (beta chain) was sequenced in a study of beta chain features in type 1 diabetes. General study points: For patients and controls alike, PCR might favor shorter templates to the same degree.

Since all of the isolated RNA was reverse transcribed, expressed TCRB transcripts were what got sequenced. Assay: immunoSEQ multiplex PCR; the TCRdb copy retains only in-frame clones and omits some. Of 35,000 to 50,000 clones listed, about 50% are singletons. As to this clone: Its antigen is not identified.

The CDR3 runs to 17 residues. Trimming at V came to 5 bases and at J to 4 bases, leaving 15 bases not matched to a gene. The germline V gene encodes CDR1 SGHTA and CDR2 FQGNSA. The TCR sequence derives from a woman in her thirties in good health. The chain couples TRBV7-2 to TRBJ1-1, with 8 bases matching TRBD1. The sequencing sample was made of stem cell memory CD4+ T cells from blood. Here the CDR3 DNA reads TGTGCCAGCAGCCAAAGGGGGACAGGTCTTTTTAGCACTGAAGCTTTCTTT. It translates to CASSQRGTGLFSTEAFF. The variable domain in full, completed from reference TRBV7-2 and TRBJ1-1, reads GAGVSQSPSNKVTEKGKDVELRCDPISGHTALYWYRQSLGQGLEFLIYFQGNSAPDKSGLPSDRFSAERTGGSVSTLTIQRTQQEDSAVYLCASSQRGTGLFSTEAFFGQGTRLTVV.